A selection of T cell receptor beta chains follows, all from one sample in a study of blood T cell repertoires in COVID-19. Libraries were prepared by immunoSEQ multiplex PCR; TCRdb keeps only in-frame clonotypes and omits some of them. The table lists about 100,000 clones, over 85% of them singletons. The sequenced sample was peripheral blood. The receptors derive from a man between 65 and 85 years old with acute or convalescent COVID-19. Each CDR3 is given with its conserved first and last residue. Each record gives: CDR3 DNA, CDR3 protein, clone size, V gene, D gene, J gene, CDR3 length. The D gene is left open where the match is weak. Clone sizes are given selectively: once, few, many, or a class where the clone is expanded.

cdr3_nt: TGCAGCGTTGCGGGAGGGCACGAGGACGCTGAAGCTTTCTTT
cdr3_aa: CSVAGGHEDAEAFF
clone_size: .
v_call: TRBV29-1
d_call: .
j_call: TRBJ1-1
cdr3_length: 14

cdr3_nt: TGTGCCAGCAGCGTAGAAAAGACAGGGGCAGATACGCAGTATTTT
cdr3_aa: CASSVEKTGADTQYF
clone_size: .
v_call: TRBV9
d_call: TRBD1
j_call: TRBJ2-3
cdr3_length: 15

cdr3_nt: TGTGCCAGCTCACGAGGGATATCGAACACCGGGGAGCTGTTTTTT
cdr3_aa: CASSRGISNTGELFF
clone_size: .
v_call: TRBV18
d_call: .
j_call: TRBJ2-2
cdr3_length: 15

cdr3_nt: TGTGCCAGCAGTGTGCGACAGGGGCCAGCCGGGCAGTTCTTC
cdr3_aa: CASSVRQGPAGQFF
clone_size: .
v_call: TRBV28
d_call: TRBD1
j_call: TRBJ2-1
cdr3_length: 14

cdr3_nt: TGCGCCAGCAGCCCCCGGGCGAGCGGGAGTTCGTACGAGCAGTACTTC
cdr3_aa: CASSPRASGSSYEQYF
clone_size: .
v_call: TRBV5-1
d_call: TRBD2
j_call: TRBJ2-7
cdr3_length: 16

cdr3_nt: TGTGCCAGCAGCGTAGCTACTTACTCCTACGAGCAGTACTTC
cdr3_aa: CASSVATYSYEQYF
clone_size: .
v_call: TRBV9
d_call: .
j_call: TRBJ2-7
cdr3_length: 14

cdr3_nt: TGTGCCTGGAGTGTACTCGGGACAGGTAGAGAGACCCAGTACTTC
cdr3_aa: CAWSVLGTGRETQYF
clone_size: once
v_call: TRBV30
d_call: TRBD1
j_call: TRBJ2-5
cdr3_length: 15

cdr3_nt: TGTGCCAGCAGACCCGTCGACAGCAGTAAAGCTTTCTTT
cdr3_aa: CASRPVDSSKAFF
clone_size: .
v_call: TRBV28
d_call: .
j_call: TRBJ1-1
cdr3_length: 13

cdr3_nt: TGTGCCAGCAGCTTTCCGAGCGGGAGGAACACCGGGGAGCTGTTTTTT
cdr3_aa: CASSFPSGRNTGELFF
clone_size: .
v_call: TRBV5-5
d_call: TRBD2
j_call: TRBJ2-2
cdr3_length: 16

cdr3_nt: TGTGCCAGCAGCCCCCGGACAGCCACCGGGGAGCTGTTTTTT
cdr3_aa: CASSPRTATGELFF
clone_size: once
v_call: TRBV11-3
d_call: .
j_call: TRBJ2-2
cdr3_length: 14

cdr3_nt: TGTGCCAGCAGACGAGGTTCGAACACCGGGGAGCTGTTTTTT
cdr3_aa: CASRRGSNTGELFF
clone_size: .
v_call: TRBV6-5
d_call: .
j_call: TRBJ2-2
cdr3_length: 14

cdr3_nt: TGTGCCAGCACCTCTTCGGAAGCGCGATCGGTCTATGGCTACACCTTC
cdr3_aa: CASTSSEARSVYGYTF
clone_size: .
v_call: TRBV28
d_call: .
j_call: TRBJ1-2
cdr3_length: 16

cdr3_nt: TGCGCCAGCAGCCAACCCCTGAGGGGGCTGGCCAAAAACATTCAGTACTTC
cdr3_aa: CASSQPLRGLAKNIQYF
clone_size: .
v_call: TRBV4-1
d_call: TRBD1
j_call: TRBJ2-4
cdr3_length: 17

cdr3_nt: TGTGCCAGCAGCGCGACAGCAACTAATGAAAAACTGTTTTTT
cdr3_aa: CASSATATNEKLFF
clone_size: .
v_call: TRBV9
d_call: .
j_call: TRBJ1-4
cdr3_length: 14

cdr3_nt: TGTGCCAGTGACAGGAACACTGAAGCTTTCTTT
cdr3_aa: CASDRNTEAFF
clone_size: .
v_call: TRBV19
d_call: .
j_call: TRBJ1-1
cdr3_length: 11

cdr3_nt: TGTGCCAGCAGTTGGGGTAGGGACAGCTATGGCTACACCTTC
cdr3_aa: CASSWGRDSYGYTF
clone_size: .
v_call: TRBV28
d_call: TRBD1
j_call: TRBJ1-2
cdr3_length: 14

cdr3_nt: TGCGCCAGCAGCTTAACCGGGACAACCTACAATGAGCAGTTCTTC
cdr3_aa: CASSLTGTTYNEQFF
clone_size: once
v_call: TRBV5-1
d_call: .
j_call: TRBJ2-1
cdr3_length: 15

cdr3_nt: TGTGCCACCAGCACAGGCGTGGGGGCCACGAACACCGGGGAGCTGTTTTTT
cdr3_aa: CATSTGVGATNTGELFF
clone_size: once
v_call: TRBV15
d_call: .
j_call: TRBJ2-2
cdr3_length: 17

cdr3_nt: TGTGCCAGCAGGTACGCCGGGACAGCGAATGAAAAACTGTTTTTT
cdr3_aa: CASRYAGTANEKLFF
clone_size: .
v_call: TRBV6-5
d_call: TRBD1
j_call: TRBJ1-4
cdr3_length: 15

cdr3_nt: TGTGCCTGGAGTGTACCCTTCCAGGGGGCTGGCTATGGCTACACCTTC
cdr3_aa: CAWSVPFQGAGYGYTF
clone_size: .
v_call: TRBV30
d_call: TRBD1
j_call: TRBJ1-2
cdr3_length: 16

cdr3_nt: TGTGCCAGTAGTTTCAACAGGGATGAAAAACTGTTTTTT
cdr3_aa: CASSFNRDEKLFF
clone_size: .
v_call: TRBV19
d_call: .
j_call: TRBJ1-4
cdr3_length: 13

cdr3_nt: TGTGCCTTAATGACTTCGACAGGGGGTAATTCACCCCTCCACTTT
cdr3_aa: CALMTSTGGNSPLHF
clone_size: .
v_call: TRBV30
d_call: TRBD1
j_call: TRBJ1-6
cdr3_length: 15

cdr3_nt: TGTGCCAGCAGAGTGGACAGGACGAATGGCTACACCTTC
cdr3_aa: CASRVDRTNGYTF
clone_size: .
v_call: TRBV6-6
d_call: TRBD1
j_call: TRBJ1-2
cdr3_length: 13

cdr3_nt: TGTGCCAGCAGATTAGCAGGATACGAGCAGTACTTC
cdr3_aa: CASRLAGYEQYF
clone_size: .
v_call: TRBV11-3
d_call: .
j_call: TRBJ2-7
cdr3_length: 12

cdr3_nt: TGTGCCAGCAGTTTAGGGACAGGGGCTGGAAACACCATATATTTT
cdr3_aa: CASSLGTGAGNTIYF
clone_size: .
v_call: TRBV6-5
d_call: TRBD1
j_call: TRBJ1-3
cdr3_length: 15

cdr3_nt: TGCGCCAGCAGCTTTCAGGGGTCCTATAATTCACCCCTCCACTTT
cdr3_aa: CASSFQGSYNSPLHF
clone_size: .
v_call: TRBV5-1
d_call: .
j_call: TRBJ1-6
cdr3_length: 15

cdr3_nt: TGTGCCAGCACAGCCGGGACTAGCGGAAACAATGAGCAGTTCTTC
cdr3_aa: CASTAGTSGNNEQFF
clone_size: .
v_call: TRBV25-1
d_call: TRBD2
j_call: TRBJ2-1
cdr3_length: 15

cdr3_nt: TGTGCCAGCAGTTTACTGACAGGGGGCACTGAAGCTTTCTTT
cdr3_aa: CASSLLTGGTEAFF
clone_size: .
v_call: TRBV27
d_call: TRBD1
j_call: TRBJ1-1
cdr3_length: 14

cdr3_nt: TGTGCCAGCAGCTTATCCGGGACAGGGGGACGAGAACCCCAGCATTTT
cdr3_aa: CASSLSGTGGREPQHF
clone_size: .
v_call: TRBV5-8
d_call: TRBD1
j_call: TRBJ1-5
cdr3_length: 16

cdr3_nt: TGTGCCAGCAGTCTTAGTGGCGGGACAGGTTGGAATCAGCCCCAGCATTTT
cdr3_aa: CASSLSGGTGWNQPQHF
clone_size: .
v_call: TRBV6-6
d_call: TRBD1
j_call: TRBJ1-5
cdr3_length: 17

cdr3_nt: TGTGCCAGCAGCGTAGATTGGCGACAGTATGGCTACACCTTC
cdr3_aa: CASSVDWRQYGYTF
clone_size: .
v_call: TRBV9
d_call: .
j_call: TRBJ1-2
cdr3_length: 14

cdr3_nt: TGTGCCAGCATCCACTCGGGACAGTCAGTCTATGGCTACACCTTC
cdr3_aa: CASIHSGQSVYGYTF
clone_size: .
v_call: TRBV6-6
d_call: TRBD1
j_call: TRBJ1-2
cdr3_length: 15

cdr3_nt: TGCGCCAGCAGCTTCAACGGAGACTATGGCTACACCTTC
cdr3_aa: CASSFNGDYGYTF
clone_size: .
v_call: TRBV5-1
d_call: .
j_call: TRBJ1-2
cdr3_length: 13

cdr3_nt: TGTGCCAGCTCAATTGCGGGGAAAGATCAGCCCCAGCATTTT
cdr3_aa: CASSIAGKDQPQHF
clone_size: .
v_call: TRBV6-6
d_call: .
j_call: TRBJ1-5
cdr3_length: 14

cdr3_nt: TGTGCCATCAGTGACTTGGACTCCCGGGCGGGGGAGCTGTTTTTT
cdr3_aa: CAISDLDSRAGELFF
clone_size: few
v_call: TRBV10-3
d_call: .
j_call: TRBJ2-2
cdr3_length: 15

cdr3_nt: TGTGCCAGCAGCGACACCGACAGGGGGTCCTACGAGCAGTACTTC
cdr3_aa: CASSDTDRGSYEQYF
clone_size: .
v_call: TRBV5-8
d_call: TRBD1
j_call: TRBJ2-7
cdr3_length: 15

cdr3_nt: TGTGCCAGCAGCCCGGGGGGACAGGGAAATCAGCCCCAGCATTTT
cdr3_aa: CASSPGGQGNQPQHF
clone_size: .
v_call: TRBV28
d_call: TRBD1
j_call: TRBJ1-5
cdr3_length: 15

cdr3_nt: TGTGCCAGCAGTTTCGGGACAGGAGGGACTGAAGCTTTCTTT
cdr3_aa: CASSFGTGGTEAFF
clone_size: .
v_call: TRBV27
d_call: TRBD1
j_call: TRBJ1-1
cdr3_length: 14

cdr3_nt: TGTGCCAGCAGCGACTGCCGGGGGGGCCTGGATGAGCAGTTCTTC
cdr3_aa: CASSDCRGGLDEQFF
clone_size: .
v_call: TRBV27
d_call: TRBD2
j_call: TRBJ2-1
cdr3_length: 15

cdr3_nt: TGTGCCAGCAGTCCCCTGGGCGGGAGTGGTACAGATACGCAGTATTTT
cdr3_aa: CASSPLGGSGTDTQYF
clone_size: medium-sized
v_call: TRBV6-2/TRBV6-3
d_call: TRBD2
j_call: TRBJ2-3
cdr3_length: 16

cdr3_nt: TGCGCCAGCAGCGGAGAGGAGGCGCAGTACTTC
cdr3_aa: CASSGEEAQYF
clone_size: .
v_call: TRBV5-1
d_call: .
j_call: TRBJ2-7
cdr3_length: 11

cdr3_nt: TGCGCCAGCAGCTCACTGGACAGGGCGGGGACAGATACGCAGTATTTT
cdr3_aa: CASSSLDRAGTDTQYF
clone_size: .
v_call: TRBV5-1
d_call: TRBD1
j_call: TRBJ2-3
cdr3_length: 16

cdr3_nt: TGCACCAGCAGCCAAGACGATCGGGACAGGGCGAACGATACGCAGTATTTT
cdr3_aa: CTSSQDDRDRANDTQYF
clone_size: .
v_call: TRBV1
d_call: .
j_call: TRBJ2-3
cdr3_length: 17

cdr3_nt: TGTGCCAGCAGCTCGCCGGGACTAGCGGGGTCCTCCCAAGAGACCCAGTACTTC
cdr3_aa: CASSSPGLAGSSQETQYF
clone_size: once
v_call: TRBV7-9
d_call: TRBD2
j_call: TRBJ2-5
cdr3_length: 18

cdr3_nt: TGCGCCAGCAGAAACCGGGACAGGGGTACTGAAGCTTTCTTT
cdr3_aa: CASRNRDRGTEAFF
clone_size: .
v_call: TRBV4-3
d_call: TRBD1
j_call: TRBJ1-1
cdr3_length: 14

cdr3_nt: TGTGCCAGCAGTGAATGGACAGGCTCCTACGAGCAGTACTTC
cdr3_aa: CASSEWTGSYEQYF
clone_size: many
v_call: TRBV6-1
d_call: TRBD1
j_call: TRBJ2-7
cdr3_length: 14

cdr3_nt: TGCGCCAGCAGCAAGGGACTAGCGGGGGCCGGAGATACGCAGTATTTT
cdr3_aa: CASSKGLAGAGDTQYF
clone_size: .
v_call: TRBV5-1
d_call: TRBD2
j_call: TRBJ2-3
cdr3_length: 16

cdr3_nt: TGTGCCAGCAGTGAAGCGACACTTTATGGCTACACCTTC
cdr3_aa: CASSEATLYGYTF
clone_size: .
v_call: TRBV6-1
d_call: .
j_call: TRBJ1-2
cdr3_length: 13

cdr3_nt: TGTGCCAGTACACAAGAGATGGGGGACAGGGGAACCTACGAGCAGTACTTC
cdr3_aa: CASTQEMGDRGTYEQYF
clone_size: .
v_call: TRBV19
d_call: TRBD1
j_call: TRBJ2-7
cdr3_length: 17

cdr3_nt: TGTGCCAGCAGTTTAAGGGGGAATCAGCCCCAGCATTTT
cdr3_aa: CASSLRGNQPQHF
clone_size: .
v_call: TRBV12-3/TRBV12-4
d_call: .
j_call: TRBJ1-5
cdr3_length: 13

cdr3_nt: TGTGCCAGCAGCCCCCTGGGGACTAGCGGGACGGGGGAGCAGTACTTC
cdr3_aa: CASSPLGTSGTGEQYF
clone_size: .
v_call: TRBV27
d_call: TRBD2
j_call: TRBJ2-7
cdr3_length: 16

cdr3_nt: TGTGCCAGCAGTTTACGGACAGAAATGAACACTGAAGCTTTCTTT
cdr3_aa: CASSLRTEMNTEAFF
clone_size: .
v_call: TRBV6-5
d_call: .
j_call: TRBJ1-1
cdr3_length: 15

cdr3_nt: TGTGCCAGCAGTGGAGGACAGCCGGAGGCTTTCTTT
cdr3_aa: CASSGGQPEAFF
clone_size: .
v_call: TRBV2
d_call: .
j_call: TRBJ1-1
cdr3_length: 12

cdr3_nt: TGCGCCAGCAGCTTTGGGGCTAGCGGCTACGAGCAGTACTTC
cdr3_aa: CASSFGASGYEQYF
clone_size: .
v_call: TRBV5-1
d_call: TRBD2
j_call: TRBJ2-7
cdr3_length: 14

cdr3_nt: TGTGCCAGCAGTCGGGACATATCCTACGAGCAGTACTTC
cdr3_aa: CASSRDISYEQYF
clone_size: once
v_call: TRBV6-5
d_call: .
j_call: TRBJ2-7
cdr3_length: 13

cdr3_nt: TGTGCCAGCTCACCGGTCGGAGGTGATTCCGAGACCCAGTACTTC
cdr3_aa: CASSPVGGDSETQYF
clone_size: few
v_call: TRBV18
d_call: .
j_call: TRBJ2-5
cdr3_length: 15

cdr3_nt: TGTGCCAGTAGTATATCTGAGGGTCGGAGGGAGACCCAGTACTTC
cdr3_aa: CASSISEGRRETQYF
clone_size: .
v_call: TRBV19
d_call: .
j_call: TRBJ2-5
cdr3_length: 15

cdr3_nt: TGCAGCGTTGAAACGGGGACTTATGGCTACACCTTC
cdr3_aa: CSVETGTYGYTF
clone_size: .
v_call: TRBV29-1
d_call: .
j_call: TRBJ1-2
cdr3_length: 12

cdr3_nt: TGTGCCAGCAGCTTTAGCGGGGGGACCTACGAGCAGTACTTC
cdr3_aa: CASSFSGGTYEQYF
clone_size: .
v_call: TRBV11-3
d_call: TRBD2
j_call: TRBJ2-7
cdr3_length: 14

cdr3_nt: TGTGCCACCAGCAGAGGCGACAGGGGAGGCAATCAGCCCCAGCATTTT
cdr3_aa: CATSRGDRGGNQPQHF
clone_size: .
v_call: TRBV15
d_call: TRBD1
j_call: TRBJ1-5
cdr3_length: 16